The 5 T cell receptor beta chains below come from one sample, sequenced in a study of human T cells and chemical hapten exposure. TCRdb re-called the RACE reads through MiXCR, storing one row per CDR3 protein. The repertoire consists of around 380,000 distinct CDR3 sequences, with about 4.4% occurring once and the leading ten covering approximately 2.1%. Time point noted: patch test 1, 2 weeks after DPC sensitization. As for treatment: therapeutic diphenylcyclopropenone sensitization with weekly scalp DPC. The sample here was whole blood, taken in connection with sensitization to the hapten diphenylcyclopropenone (DPC). These receptors all come from a woman between 45 and 65 years old with alopecia areata. Some clones in this sample may be carry-over from other donors' samples.

This clonotype was seen ten or more times. V and J are TRBV9 and TRBJ2-5; no reliable D call. Looked up from germline, CDR1 is SGDLS and CDR2 is YYNGEE. V was shortened by 0 bases and J by 2 bases, with 5 bases between the two germline ends. The length of the CDR3 is 13 residues. The CDR3, as DNA: TGTGCCAGCAGCGTAGCACAGCAAGAGACCCAGTACTTC. It translates to CASSVAQQETQYF.

This clonotype occurred many times. The chain uses TRBV20-1 and TRBJ2-7; D tentatively fits TRBD1 or TRBD2 (7 bases each). The germline gives CDR1 DFQATT, CDR2 SNEGSKA (reference sequence). With 7 bases removed from V and 6 bases from J, the gap between germline ends came to 19 bases. This CDR3 contains 13 residues. CDR3 sequence: CSDQGEGGSEQYF. CDR3 DNA sequence: TGCAGTGACCAGGGGGAGGGAGGGAGCGAGCAGTACTTC.

This clonotype was seen repeatedly, ten times or more. This chain uses TRBV12-3 or TRBV12-4 with TRBJ2-1; 10 bases fit TRBD2. The CDR3 has 13 residues. V lost 5 bases, J lost 9 bases, and 4 bases stayed unmatched. The CDR3 region has the DNA TGTGCCAGCAGTCTCCGACTAGCGGGTGAGCAGTTCTTC. It yields the protein CASSLRLAGEQFF.

This clonotype was recorded many times. The V and J genes are TRBV4-3 and TRBJ2-7, with D possibly TRBD2 on 5 matching bases. The V end lost 1 base, the J end lost 7 bases, and 11 bases lay between the germline ends. Germline CDR1 reads LGHNA; CDR2 reads YSLEER. The CDR3 has 13 amino acids. As DNA, the CDR3 is TGCGCCAGCAGCCAAGGGCCCGGGGAAGAGCAGTACTTC. This gives the protein CASSQGPGEEQYF.

This clonotype appeared a few times. The chain couples TRBV13 to TRBJ2-3, with TRBD2 identical over 8 bases. Germline lookup yields CDR1 PRHDT and CDR2 FYEKMQ (reference sequence). The trim removed 4 bases at V and 0 bases at J, leaving 6 bases unmatched. CDR3 length: 16 residues. This CDR3 reads CASSYPTSESTDTQYF. The CDR3 DNA follows: TGTGCCAGCAGCTACCCGACTAGCGAAAGCACAGATACGCAGTATTTT.